This T cell receptor (beta chain) is drawn from a study of cytomegalovirus exposure and HLA in healthy donors. V gave up 5 bases and J gave up 0 bases, with 11 bases separating them. This CDR3 is 14 amino acids long. The germline V gene encodes CDR1 SNHLY and CDR2 FYNNEI. Both 60 Vbeta primers and 13 Jbeta primers went into the PCR. Clones were read by immunoSEQ multiplex PCR, and TCRdb kept only the in-frame ones, dropping some. The sample includes some 170,000 clones, 81% of them seen just once. This clone has only a few counts. Sequencing was performed on PBMCs. This clonotype was sampled from a woman between 18 and 29 years old in good health and CMV-seropositive. The chain recombines TRBV2 with TRBJ2-7; D unclear. The CDR3 here is CASSPPSGSYEQYF. In nucleotides, the CDR3 is TGTGCCAGCAGTCCACCCTCCGGCTCCTACGAGCAGTACTTC.